Listed below are T cell receptor beta chains from one sample, sequenced in a study of blood T cell repertoires in COVID-19. The table came from immunoSEQ multiplex PCR; TCRdb's copy has only in-frame clones and leaves some out. This sample has nearly 100,000 clones, with approximately 88% found just once. The sample comprised peripheral blood. These TCRs come from a woman aged 55-70 years with acute or convalescent COVID-19. The CDR3 runs from the conserved cysteine through the conserved F or W. D genes are given only for firm matches. Some rows have no size entry. The others give once, few or many, or a class for an expanded clone.

>TRBJ1-2|NA|TRBV21-1|NA
CASGGSYGYTF
TGTGCCAGCGGGGGCTCCTATGGCTACACCTTC
>TRBJ1-2|TRBD1|TRBV7-2|NA
CASSSAGQGARYGYTF
TGTGCCAGCAGCTCAGCAGGACAGGGGGCTCGGTATGGCTACACCTTC
>TRBJ1-2|NA|TRBV7-9|NA
CASSPVGGELFGYTF
TGTGCCAGCAGCCCAGTCGGGGGTGAACTCTTTGGCTACACCTTC
>TRBJ1-3|TRBD1|TRBV5-1|NA
CASSSKGAYSGNTIYF
TGCGCCAGCAGCTCGAAGGGGGCCTACTCTGGAAACACCATATATTTT
>TRBJ2-1|NA|TRBV12-5|NA
CASGLMDYPVF
TGTGCTAGTGGTTTAATGGACTATCCAGTCTTC
>TRBJ1-2|TRBD1|TRBV24-1|NA
CATSNSRDRSYGYTF
TGTGCCACCAGTAATAGCCGGGACAGATCCTATGGCTACACCTTC
>TRBJ2-1|TRBD2|TRBV30|few
CAWSRGGLAEQFF
TGTGCCTGGAGCCGGGGGGGTTTAGCTGAGCAGTTCTTC
>TRBJ2-3|NA|TRBV4-2|NA
CASSQVGLLPNAQYF
TGTGCCAGCAGCCAAGTAGGCTTACTACCTAATGCGCAGTATTTT
>TRBJ1-4|TRBD1|TRBV2|NA
CASSENRGLGGEKLFF
TGTGCCAGCAGTGAGAACAGGGGGCTGGGGGGTGAAAAACTGTTTTTT
>TRBJ1-5|NA|TRBV30|NA
CAWSKGYNQPQHF
TGTGCCTGGAGTAAGGGGTACAATCAGCCCCAGCATTTT
>TRBJ1-2|NA|TRBV28|few
CASSATIRQARGYTF
TGTGCCAGCAGCGCGACAATCCGACAGGCTAGGGGCTACACCTTC
>TRBJ1-5|NA|TRBV7-2|NA
CASSFKTGGNQPQHF
TGTGCCAGCAGCTTTAAGACAGGCGGCAATCAGCCCCAGCATTTT
>TRBJ2-1|NA|TRBV7-3|NA
CASNEGGAAYNEQFF
TGTGCCAGCAACGAAGGGGGGGCAGCCTACAATGAGCAGTTCTTC
>TRBJ2-1|TRBD2|TRBV5-1|NA
CASSPTSGGALSEQFF
TGCGCCAGCAGCCCTACTAGCGGGGGGGCCCTCAGTGAGCAGTTCTTC
>TRBJ2-2|NA|TRBV9|many
CASSQNTGELFF
TGTGCCAGCAGCCAGAACACCGGGGAGCTGTTTTTT
>TRBJ1-6|TRBD1|TRBV5-1|NA
CASSHGTGGFSYNSPLHF
TGCGCCAGCAGCCACGGGACAGGGGGATTCTCCTATAATTCACCCCTCCACTTT